The present entry profiles one TCR beta chain with its context. Method: immunoSEQ multiplex PCR; TCRdb's copy keeps in-frame clones and lacks some. The top ten hold 0.37% of the sample, which has 2 million to 2.5 million clones, 85% to 95% seen once. The data were taken from a study of shared clonotypes between healthy human individuals. Material for sequencing was naive CD4+ T cells from PBMCs. Subset specified: CD45RA+ positively selected. The clonotype originates from a man aged 18-30 years in good health. Some clones in this sample may be carry-over from other donors' samples.

The DNA for the CDR3 is TGTGCCAGCAGCTTGGAAGGCCTTAACTCTGGAAACACCATATATTTT. It encodes CASSLEGLNSGNTIYF. This chain links TRBV5-4 with TRBJ1-3, with D hard to call. The V gene lost 0 bases and the J gene lost 0 bases, with 10 bases spanning the gap. This CDR3 region has 16 residues. CDR1 SGHNT and CDR2 YYREEE come from the germline V gene (reference sequence).